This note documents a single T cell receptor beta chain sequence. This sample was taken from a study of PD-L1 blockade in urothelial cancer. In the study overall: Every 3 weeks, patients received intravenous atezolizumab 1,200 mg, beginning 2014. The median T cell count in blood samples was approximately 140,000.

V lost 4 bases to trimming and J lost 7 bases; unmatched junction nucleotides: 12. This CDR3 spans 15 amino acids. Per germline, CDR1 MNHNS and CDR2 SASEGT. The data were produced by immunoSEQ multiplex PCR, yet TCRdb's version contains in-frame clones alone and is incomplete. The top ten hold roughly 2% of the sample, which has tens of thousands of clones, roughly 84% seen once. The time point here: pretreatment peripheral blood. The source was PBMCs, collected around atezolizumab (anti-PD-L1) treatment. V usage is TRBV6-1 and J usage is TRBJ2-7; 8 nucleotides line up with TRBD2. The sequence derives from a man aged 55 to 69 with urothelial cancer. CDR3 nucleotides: TGTGCCAGCAGTGGGATGCGGGCGGGGGGTGTGGAGCAGTACTTC. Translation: CASSGMRAGGVEQYF.